The clone carrying this TCR beta chain was observed once. The target antigen is unknown. The sample originates from a study of shared clonotypes between healthy human individuals. Whole-study findings and limits: Compared with memory subsets, naive subsets generally had larger estimated richness.

Some clones are missing from TCRdb's copy, which holds only in-frame ones; the method was immunoSEQ multiplex PCR. Among 950,000 to 1,100,000 clones listed, 65% to 80% were seen once. The CDR3 covers 14 residues. The V gene's germline CDR1 is SNHLY and CDR2 FYNNEI. After removal of 6 bases from V and 6 bases from J, the junction contained 6 bases not matched to a gene. This chain connects TRBV2 to TRBJ2-3, with 10 nucleotides matching TRBD1. The receptor was isolated from a man younger than 30 in good health. Sequenced material: memory CD4+ T cells sorted from blood. Subset given: CD45RA-negative fraction. CDR3 in amino acids: CASSSDRGLDTQYF. The CDR3, as DNA: TGTGCCAGCAGCTCCGACAGGGGGCTCGATACGCAGTATTTT.